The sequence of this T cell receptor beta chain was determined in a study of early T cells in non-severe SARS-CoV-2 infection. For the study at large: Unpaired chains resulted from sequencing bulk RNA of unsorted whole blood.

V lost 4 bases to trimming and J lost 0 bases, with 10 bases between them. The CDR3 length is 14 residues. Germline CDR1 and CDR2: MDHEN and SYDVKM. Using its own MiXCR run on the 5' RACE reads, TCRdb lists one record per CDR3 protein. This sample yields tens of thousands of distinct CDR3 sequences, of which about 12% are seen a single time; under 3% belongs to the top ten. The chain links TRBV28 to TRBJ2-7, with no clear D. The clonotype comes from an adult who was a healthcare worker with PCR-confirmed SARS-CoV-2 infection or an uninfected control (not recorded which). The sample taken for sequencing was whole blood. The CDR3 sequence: CASSWVSPSYEQYF. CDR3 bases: TGTGCCAGCAGTTGGGTCAGCCCCTCCTACGAGCAGTACTTC.